These 19 T cell receptor beta chains were sequenced from one sample in a study of blood T cell repertoires in COVID-19. Libraries were prepared by immunoSEQ multiplex PCR; TCRdb keeps only in-frame clonotypes and omits some of them. Found here are roughly 100,000 clones, around 83% of them singletons; the top ten hold under 2%. Sample: peripheral blood. These receptors originate from a man in his 70s with active or convalescent COVID-19.

The V call is TRBV28, the J call TRBJ1-2, with TRBD1 as a possible D gene (5 bases). Trimming removed 4 bases from V and 4 bases from J, with 16 bases in between. Per germline, CDR1 MDHEN and CDR2 SYDVKM. There are 15 residues in the CDR3. DNA for the CDR3: TGTGCCAGCAGTTGGCGGGACCGGTTTTTCTATGGCTACACCTTC. It translates to CASSWRDRFFYGYTF.

This clone has just one count. The gene calls are TRBV11-2 and TRBJ1-3; unclear D gene. CDR1 and CDR2 (germline): SGHAT, FQNNGV. V lost 1 base to trimming and J lost 1 base, with 2 bases between them. This CDR3 is built from 13 residues. The CDR3 region has the DNA TGTGCCAGCAGCTTAGCGTCTGGAAACACCATATATTTT. This gives the protein CASSLASGNTIYF. Supplemented by reference TRBV11-2 and TRBJ1-3, the full variable domain reads EAGVAQSPRYKIIEKRQSVAFWCNPISGHATLYWYQQILGQGPKLLIQFQNNGVVDDSQLPKDRFSAERLKGVDSTLKIQPAKLEDSAVYLCASSLASGNTIYFGEGSWLTVV.

This chain links TRBV5-1 with TRBJ2-3; 7 bases are shared with TRBD1. Germline CDR1 and CDR2: SGHRS and YFSETQ. V shed 2 bases and J 3 bases; nucleotides not matched to a gene: 3. The CDR3 runs 14 residues. The CDR3 spells CASSFLTGTDTQYF. CDR3 bases: TGCGCCAGCAGCTTTCTGACAGGGACAGATACGCAGTATTTT.

This sequence joins TRBV5-4 and TRBJ1-6; D gene unclear. Germline-derived CDR1 and CDR2 are SGHNT and YYREEE (reference sequence). CDR3 size: 14 residues. Trimming left V 1 base short and J 0 bases short, with 2 bases between. In DNA, the CDR3 is TGTGCCAGCAGCTTGTACTCCTATAATTCACCCCTCCACTTT. Translated, it gives CASSLYSYNSPLHF. Complete variable domain (other parts from reference TRBV5-4 and TRBJ1-6): ETGVTQSPTHLIKTRGQQVTLRCSSQSGHNTVSWYQQALGQGPQFIFQYYREEENGRGNFPPRFSGLQFPNYSSELNVNALELDDSALYLCASSLYSYNSPLHFGNGTRLTVT.

This CDR3 is CASSHGQGNVKNIQYF. Here the CDR3 DNA reads TGTGCCAGCAGCCACGGACAGGGGAATGTCAAAAACATTCAGTACTTC. V is TRBV5-4 and J is TRBJ2-4; 9 nucleotides line up with TRBD1. The germline V gene encodes CDR1 SGHNT and CDR2 YYREEE (reference sequence). V shed 4 bases, J shed 3 bases, and the junction held 8 bases outside the gene matches. CDR3 length: 16 amino acids.

The J gene is TRBJ1-5, the V gene TRBV2; 8 nucleotides match TRBD1. The CDR3 runs 15 residues. Trimming cost V 6 bases and J 0 bases; bases outside gene matches: 4. CDR1 is SNHLY, CDR2 FYNNEI, per germline. CDR3 DNA sequence: TGTGCCAGCAGCTGGACAGGGTATAGCAATCAGCCCCAGCATTTT. This gives the protein CASSWTGYSNQPQHF.

The chain recombines TRBV6-5 with TRBJ1-1; possibly TRBD1 for D (6 bases). The CDR3 length is 15 residues. CDR1 MNHEY and CDR2 SVGAGI come from the germline V gene. V gave up 5 bases and J gave up 0 bases, with 13 bases separating them. The CDR3 nucleotides read TGTGCCAGCAGTAATAGGACAGACATGAACACTGAAGCTTTCTTT. Translating it yields CASSNRTDMNTEAFF.

The chain couples TRBV6-5 to TRBJ2-7, with 8 nucleotides matching TRBD1. This CDR3 has 15 amino acids. V lost 6 bases, J lost 7 bases, and 14 bases stayed unmatched. CDR1 is MNHEY, CDR2 SVGAGI, per germline. The CDR3 DNA reads TGTGCCAGCAGAAGGGGGCAGGGGGCTATCGGGGAGCAGTACTTC. It codes for CASRRGQGAIGEQYF.

The V call is TRBV15, the J call TRBJ1-4; D perhaps matches TRBD1 (5 bases). Trimming stripped 0 bases from V and 7 bases from J, with 15 bases between. From germline, CDR1 is LNHNV and CDR2 YYDKDF (reference sequence). The CDR3 length is 16 residues. CDR3 protein: CATSRDQGGVGEKLFF. The CDR3 region has the DNA TGTGCCACCAGCAGAGATCAGGGTGGGGTGGGTGAAAAACTGTTTTTT.

CDR3 sequence reads: CASGQGAGNTIYF. CDR3 coding DNA: TGTGCCAGTGGACAGGGGGCCGGAAACACCATATATTTT. The chain uses TRBV3-1 (or the pseudogene TRBV3-2) and TRBJ1-3; 11 positions match TRBD1. Per the germline V gene, CDR1 is LGHDT and CDR2 is YNNKEL (reference sequence). V lost 9 bases and J lost 4; bases outside the gene matches: 2. CDR3 size: 13 residues.

This clone was recorded once. The chain is built from TRBV29-1 and TRBJ1-2, with TRBD1 as a possible D gene (6 bases). Per the germline V gene, CDR1 is SQVTM and CDR2 is ANQGSEA. Deletions cut 6 bases from V and 6 bases from J, with 14 bases between. This CDR3 spans 12 amino acids. The CDR3 DNA reads as TGCAGCGTCCTTAGGGGGTCCCATGGCTACACCTTC. This translates into CSVLRGSHGYTF.

This chain connects TRBV5-6 to TRBJ2-5; 9 positions agree with TRBD1. The germline gives CDR1 SGHDT, CDR2 YYEEEE. With V trimmed by 4 bases and J by 4 bases, 11 bases remained unmatched. The CDR3 extends over 16 amino acids. CDR3 sequence (DNA): TGTGCCAGCAGCCCGGGGACAGGGATAATGAGAGAGACCCAGTACTTC. It is translated as CASSPGTGIMRETQYF.

The chain uses TRBV6-1 and TRBJ1-5; D is perhaps TRBD1 (5 bases). CDR1 and CDR2 from the germline V gene are MNHNS and SASEGT. The CDR3 length is 18 residues. V shed 3 bases and J shed 5 bases, with 23 bases lying between them. For the CDR3, the DNA is TGTGCCAGCAGTGATTCAATAGGGGCCCTCGTGTGGGATCAGCCCCAGCATTTT. Its protein is CASSDSIGALVWDQPQHF.

The chain employs TRBV7-3 and TRBJ2-7, with 7 bases matching TRBD2. Germline V CDR1 and CDR2: SGHTA, FQGTGA. The CDR3 has 18 residues. The junction had 18 bases not matched to a gene; V was cut back by 5 bases and J by 2 bases. CDR3 region: CASSLGRGGLAGTYEQYF. CDR3 DNA: TGTGCCAGCAGCCTTGGGAGGGGCGGGCTAGCTGGTACCTACGAGCAGTACTTC.

The rearrangement uses TRBV12-3 or TRBV12-4 and TRBJ2-3; perhaps TRBD1 as D (6 bases). The V gene lost 8 bases and the J gene lost 2 bases, with 8 bases spanning the gap. The CDR3 consists of 12 residues. The CDR3 DNA follows: TGTGCCAGCGCAGGGGCCACAGATACGCAGTATTTT. This sequence encodes CASAGATDTQYF.

This chain links TRBV19 with TRBJ1-2; 9 bases are shared with TRBD1. V was clipped by 6 bases and J by 5 bases; unmatched bases: 13. This CDR3 has 16 amino acids. Germline CDR1 LNHDA, CDR2 SQIVND (reference sequence). DNA of the CDR3: TGTGCCAGTAGCGCCGGGACAGGGAATACTTTTTATGGCTACACCTTC. Its translation is CASSAGTGNTFYGYTF.

The table lists this clone with a count of one. CDR3: CASSLGLAGEQFF. The CDR3 nucleotides are TGTGCCAGCAGTTTAGGACTAGCGGGTGAGCAGTTCTTC. This sequence joins TRBV2 and TRBJ2-1, with 11 bases aligning to TRBD2. The CDR3 contains 13 residues. Trimming at V came to 5 bases and at J to 9 bases, leaving 3 bases not matched to a gene. The germline CDR1 and CDR2 sequences are SNHLY and FYNNEI.

The rearrangement links TRBV5-1 to TRBJ1-4, with TRBD1 identical over 7 bases. CDR3 length: 16 amino acids. With 4 bases clipped from V and 2 bases from J, the junction kept 8 bases outside the gene matches. Germline CDR1 SGHRS, CDR2 YFSETQ. In nucleotides, the CDR3 is TGCGCCAGCAGCGCGGCCCCGGGACAGACTAATGAAAAACTGTTTTTT. This gives the protein CASSAAPGQTNEKLFF.

This chain connects TRBV7-2 to TRBJ1-4; possibly TRBD1 for D (5 bases). V was cut by 0 bases and J by 12 bases, with 11 bases left in between. There are 13 residues in the CDR3. CDR1 is SGHTA and CDR2 is FQGNSA in the germline V gene. The CDR3 spells CASSLAFRAELFF. CDR3 bases: TGTGCCAGCAGCTTAGCGTTCAGGGCTGAACTGTTTTTT.